This entry lists 21 T cell receptor beta chains sequenced from one sample in a study of blood T cell repertoires in COVID-19. Libraries were prepared by immunoSEQ multiplex PCR; TCRdb keeps only in-frame clonotypes and omits some of them. This sample has about 200,000 clones; 65% to 90% occur once, and the top ten carry about 8.9%. Sequenced material: PBMCs or T cells enriched from blood (not recorded which). Receptors were obtained from a woman between 45 and 60 years old with acute COVID-19.

The rearrangement joins TRBV9 to TRBJ1-2, with TRBD1 matching 9 bases. The CDR3 runs to 17 residues. Germline lookup yields CDR1 SGDLS and CDR2 YYNGEE. Trimming cost V 0 bases and J 3 bases; bases outside gene matches: 9. This chain's CDR3 is CASSVALDRGKDYGYTF. CDR3 nucleotide sequence: TGTGCCAGCAGCGTAGCCTTGGACAGGGGTAAAGACTATGGCTACACCTTC.

This clone was seen a single time. The V call is TRBV6-1, the J call TRBJ1-5, with TRBD1 matching over 7 bases. J gave up 5 bases and V 1 base, and 8 bases lay outside the gene matches. The CDR3 is 16 amino acids. CDR1 and CDR2 (germline): MNHNS, SASEGT. DNA of the CDR3: TGTGCCAGCAGTGAAGTTGGGGGACAGCCCGATCAGCCCCAGCATTTT. Amino acids: CASSEVGGQPDQPQHF.

The rearrangement links TRBV5-4 to TRBJ2-3; TRBD2 is a possible D gene (6 bases). This CDR3 is 15 amino acids long. Per the germline V gene, CDR1 is SGHNT and CDR2 is YYREEE (reference sequence). V lost 0 bases and J 1 base, leaving 9 bases between the germline ends. The CDR3 region is CASSLVGSGTDTQYF. CDR3 nucleotides: TGTGCCAGCAGCTTGGTCGGGAGTGGCACAGATACGCAGTATTTT.

This clone is medium-sized in the sample. V usage is TRBV27 and J usage is TRBJ1-4; 7 bases fit TRBD1. The CDR3 contains 14 residues. J gave up 7 bases and V 4 bases, and 6 bases lay outside the gene matches. Germline CDR1 is MNHEY and CDR2 is SMNVEV (reference sequence). CDR3 region: CASSWTGGAEKLFF. The CDR3 coding sequence is TGTGCCAGCAGTTGGACAGGCGGGGCTGAAAAACTGTTTTTT.

This clone has only a few counts. In DNA, the CDR3 is TGCGCCAGCAGGACAGTGAACACTGAAGCTTTCTTT. Translation: CASRTVNTEAFF. The chain couples TRBV10-1 to TRBJ1-1; tentative D call: TRBD1 (5 bases). The length of the CDR3 is 12 residues. Between the trimmed V and J ends, which lost 6 bases and 0 bases, there was a span of 5 bases. The germline V gene has CDR1 WNHNN and CDR2 SYGVQD (reference sequence).

This clone appeared a few times. The V call is TRBV4-1, the J call TRBJ2-7; 7 bases match TRBD2. Unmatched junction bases numbered 9, after V lost 1 base and J lost 9 bases. CDR3 length: 14 residues. Germline CDR1 MGHRA, CDR2 YSYEKL. DNA for the CDR3: TGCGCCAGCAGCCAAGTGCAGCGGGACTTGCGGCAGTACTTC. Protein: CASSQVQRDLRQYF.

The chain is built from TRBV28 and TRBJ1-5, with 10 bases aligning to TRBD1. The CDR3 extends over 15 amino acids. Trimming took 5 bases from V and 2 from J; bases not matched to a gene: 3. Germline CDR1 and CDR2: MDHEN and SYDVKM. The CDR3 DNA follows: TGTGCCAGCAGTGAGACAGGGGGCGGCAATCAGCCCCAGCATTTT. Amino acid sequence: CASSETGGGNQPQHF. Combining the CDR3 with reference TRBV28 and TRBJ1-5 gives the whole variable domain DVKVTQSSRYLVKRTGEKVFLECVQDMDHENMFWYRQDPGLGLRLIYFSYDVKMKEKGDIPEGYSVSREKKERFSLILESASTNQTSMYLCASSETGGGNQPQHFGDGTRLSIL.

V is TRBV27 and J is TRBJ2-3, with 7 bases that match TRBD1. Germline V lookup: CDR1 MNHEY, CDR2 SMNVEV (reference sequence). The CDR3 is 15 residues long. Trimming at V came to 2 bases and at J to 2 bases, leaving 4 bases not matched to a gene. The CDR3 sequence: CASSLTGASTDTQYF. CDR3 coding DNA: TGTGCCAGCAGTTTAACAGGGGCTTCCACAGATACGCAGTATTTT.

This clone was seen only a few times. V gene TRBV5-1 combines with J gene TRBJ2-7, with TRBD2 as a possible D gene (6 bases). Germline V gene lookup returns CDR1 SGHRS and CDR2 YFSETQ. Trimming took off 3 bases at V and 1 base at J, with 11 bases between the two ends. The CDR3 has 14 amino acids. CDR3: CASSWSTRSYEQYF. As DNA, the CDR3 is TGCGCCAGCAGCTGGTCGACTAGGTCCTACGAGCAGTACTTC.

The CDR3 DNA is TGTGCCACCAGTTCCCCAGGGCTACGTCAGCCCCAGCATTTT. This codes for CATSSPGLRQPQHF. The genes are TRBV24-1 and TRBJ1-5, with a tentative D call TRBD1 (5 bases). The CDR3 is 14 residues long. With 6 bases removed from V and 6 bases from J, the gap between germline ends came to 14 bases. Germline V gene data show CDR1 as KGHDR and CDR2 as SFDVKD.

This chain joins TRBV10-3 and TRBJ2-3; TRBD2 matches at 15 bases. The germline gives CDR1 ENHRY, CDR2 SYGVKD. The V and J ends lost 8 bases and 1 base, in that order; junction bases with no gene match: 4. The CDR3 runs 16 residues. The CDR3 region has the DNA TGTGCCATCGGACTAGCGGGGGGGTTTGGCACAGATACGCAGTATTTT. Its translation is CAIGLAGGFGTDTQYF.

The chain carries TRBV12-3 or TRBV12-4 and TRBJ2-7; D might be TRBD1 (5 bases). Trimming pared 5 bases from V and 3 bases from J, leaving 8 bases between. The CDR3 is 12 amino acids. The CDR3: CASSPGIYEQYF. The CDR3 region has the DNA TGTGCCAGCAGTCCAGGGATCTACGAGCAGTACTTC.

The V call is TRBV7-2, the J call TRBJ1-5, with 9 bases identical to TRBD1. The J segment lost 6 bases and the V segment lost 5 bases, leaving 11 bases of the junction unmatched. The CDR3 length is 16 residues. Germline V gives CDR1 SGHTA, CDR2 FQGNSA. CDR3 amino acids: CASSMNHRDRVQPQHF. CDR3 coding DNA: TGTGCCAGCAGCATGAATCACCGGGACAGGGTTCAGCCCCAGCATTTT.

This clone was detected once. This rearrangement joins TRBV19 to TRBJ1-2, with unresolved D. There are 13 residues in the CDR3. The V end lost 4 bases, the J end lost 3 bases, and 9 bases lay between the germline ends. The germline gives CDR1 LNHDA, CDR2 SQIVND (reference sequence). The chain's CDR3 is CASSRTEHYGYTF. The DNA of the CDR3 is TGTGCCAGTAGTAGAACAGAGCACTATGGCTACACCTTC.

This chain connects TRBV4-3 to TRBJ1-2; D call uncertain. CDR1 LGHNA and CDR2 YSLEER come from the germline V gene. The V end was cut by 0 bases, the J end by 4 bases, with 15 bases between. The CDR3 loop spans 16 amino acids. CDR3 sequence reads: CASSQDRGKMVYGYTF. The CDR3 DNA reads TGCGCCAGCAGCCAAGATCGGGGTAAGATGGTCTATGGCTACACCTTC.

The chain combines TRBV12-2 with TRBJ1-4. TRBV12-2 is classified as a pseudogene. This CDR3 is 15 amino acids long. The CDR3 protein is CASRGRDGTNEKLFF. Here the CDR3 DNA reads TGTGCAAGTCGCGGGAGGGACGGAACTAATGAAAAACTGTTTTTT.

As regards this clone: Compared with germline, one end of the junction differs, possibly owing to a read error. The chain links TRBV29-1 to TRBJ1-4; D may be TRBD1 (6 bases). Germline V lookup: CDR1 SQVTM, CDR2 ANQGSEA. The CDR3 has 13 residues. The CDR3 DNA sequence: TGTGGGGGCTTTGACACAATTAATGAAAAACTGTTTTTT. It specifies CGGFDTINEKLFF.

The V call is TRBV29-1, the J call TRBJ1-2, with D possibly being TRBD1 (5 bases). Germline V lookup: CDR1 SQVTM, CDR2 ANQGSEA. Trimming took off 4 bases at V and 7 bases at J, with 16 bases between the two ends. CDR3 length: 13 amino acids. The CDR3 DNA reads as TGCAGCGTTGGGGACGGCGTGGGGGGTGGCTACACCTTC. This sequence encodes CSVGDGVGGGYTF. Full variable domain (missing parts from reference TRBV29-1 and TRBJ1-2): SAVISQKPSRDICQRGTSLTIQCQVDSQVTMMFWYRQQPGQSLTLIATANQGSEATYESGFVIDKFPISRPNLTFSTLTVSNMSPEDSSIYLCSVGDGVGGGYTFGSGTRLTVV.

V and J are TRBV30 and TRBJ2-7; D is perhaps TRBD1 (5 bases). The V gene's germline CDR1 is GTSNPN and CDR2 SVGIG (reference sequence). CDR3 length: 14 residues. The V gene lost 5 bases and the J gene lost 3 bases, with 17 bases spanning the gap. The CDR3 loop is CAWGPFDGHYEQYF. Here the CDR3 DNA reads TGTGCCTGGGGCCCTTTCGACGGACACTACGAGCAGTACTTC.

The rearrangement links TRBV5-4 to TRBJ2-5; TRBD2 aligns across 7 bases. The CDR3 extends over 14 amino acids. After removal of 2 bases from V and 5 bases from J, the junction contained 6 bases not matched to a gene. The germline gives CDR1 SGHNT, CDR2 YYREEE (reference sequence). CDR3 in amino acids: CASSLKLADETQYF. CDR3 nucleotides: TGTGCCAGCAGCTTAAAGCTAGCGGATGAGACCCAGTACTTC.

J is TRBJ2-5 and V is TRBV7-2, with 13 bases that match TRBD2. The CDR3 consists of 14 residues. V was pared by 5 bases and J by 5 bases, with 2 bases of the junction left unmatched. Germline CDR1 SGHTA, CDR2 FQGNSA. The CDR3 DNA reads TGTGCCAGCAGCACTAGCGGGGGGGTCGAGACCCAGTACTTC. Translating it yields CASSTSGGVETQYF.